These 31 T cell receptor beta chains came from one sample sequenced in a study of cytotoxic CD8 clonotypes in ibrutinib-treated CLL. Profiled with immunoSEQ multiplex PCR; TCRdb holds only in-frame clones, not every one. This repertoire shows some 58,000 clones, about 72% found once; its top ten account for around 43%. The sample in question was PBMCs, obtained after 12 months of ibrutinib treatment. These receptors originate from a human donor with chronic lymphocytic leukemia.

The rearrangement links TRBV6-1 to TRBJ2-5; 11 nucleotides line up with TRBD2. CDR3 length equals 16 residues. Germline assignment: CDR1 MNHNS and CDR2 SASEGT. J gave up 4 bases and V 3 bases, and 7 bases lay outside the gene matches. The DNA for the CDR3 is TGTGCCAGCAGTGAGGGACTGCTAGCGGGAGGAGAGACCCAGTACTTC. Translating gives CASSEGLLAGGETQYF.

The chain couples TRBV9 to TRBJ2-3, with D hard to call. The CDR3 covers 15 residues. Trimming cost V 0 bases and J 2 bases, with 10 bases left between them. The germline gives CDR1 SGDLS, CDR2 YYNGEE. CDR3 nucleotide sequence: TGTGCCAGCAGCGTAGAGTTGAGAAACACAGATACGCAGTATTTT. This encodes CASSVELRNTDTQYF.

The chain carries TRBV18 and TRBJ2-5, with a possible D match to TRBD1 (6 bases). Germline loops: CDR1 KGHSH, CDR2 LQKENI. The CDR3 runs 14 residues. Trimming left V 4 bases short and J 3 bases short, with 12 bases between. The CDR3 loop is CASSRRTEKETQYF. In DNA, the CDR3 is TGTGCCAGCTCACGACGGACAGAAAAAGAGACCCAGTACTTC.

The chain is built from TRBV7-8 and TRBJ2-1, with a possible D match to TRBD1 (6 bases). Germline assignment: CDR1 SGHVS and CDR2 FQNEAQ. The CDR3 loop spans 18 amino acids. V lost 3 bases and J 4 bases, leaving 22 bases between the germline ends. The CDR3, as DNA: TGTGCCAGCAGCTTGGACAGCCAAAGGACAACGCGATACAATGAGCAGTTCTTC. It translates to CASSLDSQRTTRYNEQFF.

The V and J genes are TRBV7-3 and TRBJ2-1; D gene ambiguous. This CDR3 has 14 amino acids. The ends were cut back, 5 bases at V and 6 bases at J, with 14 bases in the middle. Germline CDR1 SGHTA, CDR2 FQGTGA. This chain's CDR3 is CASSPTRVPNEQFF. Written as DNA, the CDR3 is TGTGCCAGCAGCCCTACACGGGTGCCCAATGAGCAGTTCTTC.

The chain carries TRBV9 and TRBJ2-7; D is ambiguous. The V end was cut by 7 bases, the J end by 5 bases, with 22 bases between. CDR1 is SGDLS and CDR2 is YYNGEE in the germline V gene. The length of the CDR3 is 15 residues. CDR3 coding DNA: TGTGCCAGCGCTTGGGTCTCGGGCTTCCTCCACGAGCAGTACTTC. Translating gives CASAWVSGFLHEQYF.

The chain couples TRBV4-3 to TRBJ2-3; possible D gene TRBD2, 6 bases. CDR1 is LGHNA and CDR2 is YSLEER in the germline V gene. Trimming took 1 base from V and 3 from J, leaving 11 bases between them. There are 15 residues in the CDR3. The CDR3 region is CASSQGLAMTDTQYF. The DNA of the CDR3 is TGCGCCAGCAGCCAAGGTCTAGCGATGACAGATACGCAGTATTTT.

V gene TRBV14 combines with J gene TRBJ1-2, with D perhaps matching TRBD1 (5 bases). V dropped 1 base and J dropped 7 bases, with 10 bases sitting between them. This CDR3 contains 13 residues. The germline gives CDR1 SGHDN, CDR2 FVKESK. The CDR3 nucleotides are TGTGCCAGCAGCCAAGCCGGGACTACTGGCTACACCTTC. This gives the protein CASSQAGTTGYTF.

The chain employs TRBV6-6 and TRBJ2-7; D possibly corresponds to TRBD2 (6 bases). Germline CDR1 MNHNY, CDR2 SVGAGI (reference sequence). This CDR3 contains 15 residues. Trimming took 6 bases from V and 4 from J, leaving 19 bases between them. DNA for the CDR3: TGTGCCAGCAGGCCCAGCTCGGGGGTCGGGTACGAGCAGTACTTC. It is translated as CASRPSSGVGYEQYF.

With respect to this clone: A far more abundant clone sits one base away, making this likely a read error. The V gene is TRBV25-1, the J gene TRBJ1-1; D is uncertain. This CDR3 comprises 13 residues. V lost 6 bases to trimming and J lost 1 base, with 9 bases between them. CDR1 is MGHDK and CDR2 is SYGVNS in the germline V gene. The CDR3 region has the DNA TGTGCCAGCAGCCCCATGAGGAACACTGAAGCTTTCTTT. Its translation is CASSPMRNTEAFF.

V usage is TRBV30 and J usage is TRBJ2-3; D unresolved. Deletions cut 3 bases from V and 7 bases from J, with 11 bases between. This CDR3 region has 12 residues. Germline lookup yields CDR1 GTSNPN and CDR2 SVGIG (reference sequence). The CDR3 here is CAWRDWPYTQYF. The CDR3 DNA reads TGTGCCTGGAGAGACTGGCCTTATACGCAGTATTTT.

V gene TRBV15 combines with J gene TRBJ1-5, with D possibly being TRBD1 (6 bases). The germline gives CDR1 LNHNV, CDR2 YYDKDF (reference sequence). V gave up 6 bases and J gave up 3 bases, with 24 bases separating them. The CDR3 has 18 residues. The CDR3 sequence: CATSPGHLQQGLNQPQHF. The CDR3 nucleotides read TGTGCCACCAGTCCCGGACACCTTCAACAGGGCCTCAATCAGCCCCAGCATTTT. The full variable domain, its missing parts supplied by reference TRBV15 and TRBJ1-5, is DAMVIQNPRYQVTQFGKPVTLSCSQTLNHNVMYWYQQKSSQAPKLLFHYYDKDFNNEADTPDNFQSRRPNTSFCFLDIRSPGLGDTAMYLCATSPGHLQQGLNQPQHFGDGTRLSIL.

The V and J genes are TRBV2 and TRBJ2-2, with TRBD1 matching 9 bases. The germline gives CDR1 SNHLY, CDR2 FYNNEI. This CDR3 region has 14 residues. V lost 6 bases and J lost 5; bases outside the gene matches: 4. The CDR3 nucleotides are TGTGCCAGCAGGCAGGACAGGGGAACCGGGGAGCTGTTTTTT. Translation: CASRQDRGTGELFF.

This chain links TRBV29-1 with TRBJ1-1; perhaps TRBD1 as D (5 bases). Trimming shortened V by 4 bases and J by 1 base, and 10 bases separated the two germline ends. The CDR3 runs to 13 residues. In germline, CDR1 is SQVTM, CDR2 ANQGSEA. CDR3 amino acids: CSVVGHPNTEAFF. CDR3 in DNA: TGCAGCGTTGTTGGACACCCGAACACTGAAGCTTTCTTT.

The chain is built from TRBV6-5 and TRBJ2-3, with 10 bases that match TRBD1. The CDR3 consists of 16 residues. Germline-derived CDR1 and CDR2 are MNHEY and SVGAGI. The trim removed 2 bases at V and 4 bases at J, leaving 6 bases unmatched. The CDR3 sequence: CASSYRRQGAADTQYF. The CDR3 region has the DNA TGTGCCAGCAGTTACAGGCGACAGGGGGCCGCAGATACGCAGTATTTT.

The V gene is TRBV6-1, the J gene TRBJ1-1, with D uncertain. CDR1 MNHNS and CDR2 SASEGT come from the germline V gene. This CDR3 is built from 11 residues. Trimming shortened V by 9 bases and J by 6 bases, and 11 bases separated the two germline ends. In nucleotides, the CDR3 is TGTGCCAGTTACTACGGGTCTGAAGCTTTCTTT. It specifies CASYYGSEAFF.

This clone was counted only a few times. The chain uses TRBV2 and TRBJ2-7; 11 nucleotides agree with TRBD2. V gave up 6 bases and J gave up 1 base; unmatched junction bases: 5. Germline V lookup: CDR1 SNHLY, CDR2 FYNNEI. CDR3 length equals 15 residues. CDR3 bases: TGTGCCAGCAGCCAAGGACTAGCGGGTTCCTACGAGCAGTACTTC. This translates into CASSQGLAGSYEQYF.

The rearrangement uses TRBV7-2 and TRBJ2-1, with D maybe TRBD1 (6 bases). Trimming pared 2 bases from V and 6 bases from J, leaving 11 bases between. The CDR3 covers 14 residues. Looked up from germline, CDR1 is SGHTA and CDR2 is FQGNSA. The CDR3 nucleotides read TGTGCCAGCAGCTTAAACAGGGCTAGCAATGAGCAGTTCTTC. Amino acid sequence: CASSLNRASNEQFF. Full variable domain (missing parts from reference TRBV7-2 and TRBJ2-1): GAGVSQSPSNKVTEKGKDVELRCDPISGHTALYWYRQSLGQGLEFLIYFQGNSAPDKSGLPSDRFSAERTGGSVSTLTIQRTQQEDSAVYLCASSLNRASNEQFFGPGTRLTVL.

The J gene is TRBJ2-4, the V gene TRBV28, with D possibly matching TRBD2 (5 bases). Trimming cost V 4 bases and J 1 base, with 23 bases left between them. The germline V gene has CDR1 MDHEN and CDR2 SYDVKM. The CDR3 runs to 19 residues. DNA for the CDR3: TGTGCCAGCAGTTCCCCCCCGATCAGACTACGTGGGGCCAAAAACATTCAGTACTTC. Its protein product is CASSSPPIRLRGAKNIQYF.

Only one count was recorded for this clone. The chain joins TRBV7-8 to TRBJ2-7; 11 bases map to TRBD2. J gave up 0 bases and V 0 bases, and 7 bases lay outside the gene matches. Germline assignment: CDR1 SGHVS and CDR2 FQNEAQ. CDR3 length: 18 amino acids. The CDR3 DNA is TGTGCCAGCAGCTTAGCTGTGACTAGCGGGATCAGCTCCTACGAGCAGTACTTC. Protein sequence: CASSLAVTSGISSYEQYF.

J is TRBJ1-1 and V is TRBV18; D is unclear. The CDR3 has 11 residues. Trimming shortened V by 6 bases and J by 6 bases, and 8 bases separated the two germline ends. Germline CDR1 KGHSH, CDR2 LQKENI. Written as DNA, the CDR3 is TGTGCCAGCTCGGGCCTGGCTGAAGCTTTCTTT. Its translation is CASSGLAEAFF.

The chain uses TRBV27 and TRBJ2-3; no reliable D call. V was pared by 5 bases and J by 4 bases, with 13 bases between. From germline, CDR1 is MNHEY and CDR2 SMNVEV (reference sequence). CDR3 length: 14 residues. The CDR3 reads CASSPTPTSDTQYF. The CDR3 DNA reads TGTGCCAGCAGTCCGACCCCGACCTCAGATACGCAGTATTTT.

This clone appeared a few times. V and J are TRBV5-1 and TRBJ2-7; weak D call: TRBD2 (6 bases). This CDR3 is 14 amino acids long. The V gene lost 4 bases and the J gene lost 2 bases, with 13 bases spanning the gap. Germline-derived CDR1 and CDR2 are SGHRS and YFSETQ. CDR3 region: CASSPSGWAYEQYF. The CDR3 DNA sequence: TGCGCCAGCAGCCCGAGCGGGTGGGCCTACGAGCAGTACTTC.

This sequence joins TRBV2 and TRBJ2-1, with 9 bases fitting TRBD2. Trimming at V came to 6 bases and at J to 4 bases, leaving 7 bases not matched to a gene. The CDR3 length is 15 residues. Germline V CDR1 and CDR2: SNHLY, FYNNEI. The CDR3 here is CASREQAGGYNEQFF. The CDR3, as DNA: TGTGCCAGCAGAGAACAGGCGGGGGGGTACAATGAGCAGTTCTTC. Full variable domain (missing parts from reference TRBV2 and TRBJ2-1): EPEVTQTPSHQVTQMGQEVILRCVPISNHLYFYWYRQILGQKVEFLVSFYNNEISEKSEIFDDQFSVERPDGSNFTLKIRSTKLEDSAMYFCASREQAGGYNEQFFGPGTRLTVL.

This clone was detected a few times. The V call is TRBV13, the J call TRBJ1-1, with D possibly being TRBD1 (5 bases). Trimming took 2 bases from V and 6 from J, leaving 19 bases between them. CDR3 length equals 16 residues. Germline V gene data show CDR1 as PRHDT and CDR2 as FYEKMQ (reference sequence). In nucleotides, the CDR3 is TGTGCCAGCAGCTTATCGTCCGGCAGGGCCTACGCTGAAGCTTTCTTT. It yields the protein CASSLSSGRAYAEAFF. Full variable domain (outside the CDR3, taken from reference TRBV13 and TRBJ1-1): AAGVIQSPRHLIKEKRETATLKCYPIPRHDTVYWYQQGPGQDPQFLISFYEKMQSDKGSIPDRFSAQQFSDYHSELNMSSLELGDSALYFCASSLSSGRAYAEAFFGQGTRLTVV.

The rearrangement uses TRBV5-1 and TRBJ2-1; TRBD2 matches 11 bases. The CDR3 has 15 amino acids. In germline, CDR1 is SGHRS, CDR2 YFSETQ. V lost 1 base and J lost 7; bases outside the gene matches: 4. As DNA, the CDR3 is TGCGCCAGCAGCTTGACTAGCGGGAGTCGTAATGAGCAGTTCTTC. Residues: CASSLTSGSRNEQFF.

DNA of the CDR3: TGTGCCAGCAGCAGACTAGCGGGAGCGCGGTCGGATACGCAGTATTTT. Translation gives CASSRLAGARSDTQYF. The J gene is TRBJ2-3, the V gene TRBV7-2; the match to TRBD2 covers 12 bases. V trimming: 5 bases; J trimming: 6 bases; junction bases outside the gene matches: 9. CDR3 length: 16 residues. Germline CDR1 and CDR2: SGHTA and FQGNSA.

The CDR3: CASSGGQGAGEKLFF. The CDR3 DNA is TGTGCCAGCAGTGGGGGACAGGGGGCCGGTGAAAAACTGTTTTTT. The rearrangement joins TRBV2 to TRBJ1-4, with TRBD1 matching over 12 bases. Trimming took 4 bases from V and 7 from J; bases not matched to a gene: 4. CDR3 length: 15 amino acids. From germline, CDR1 is SNHLY and CDR2 FYNNEI. Filled out from reference TRBV2 and TRBJ1-4, the complete variable domain reads EPEVTQTPSHQVTQMGQEVILRCVPISNHLYFYWYRQILGQKVEFLVSFYNNEISEKSEIFDDQFSVERPDGSNFTLKIRSTKLEDSAMYFCASSGGQGAGEKLFFGSGTQLSVL.

The genes are TRBV18 and TRBJ1-1; 7 nucleotides match TRBD1. This CDR3 is 15 amino acids long. V lost 3 bases, J lost 1 base, and 5 bases stayed unmatched. Looked up from germline, CDR1 is KGHSH and CDR2 is LQKENI. The CDR3 DNA is TGTGCCAGCTCACCCATGGACAGGAGGAACACTGAAGCTTTCTTT. This sequence encodes CASSPMDRRNTEAFF.

This clone was seen a few times. The chain employs TRBV28 and TRBJ1-2, with 8 bases that match TRBD1. The length of the CDR3 is 13 residues. The V gene's germline CDR1 is MDHEN and CDR2 SYDVKM. V shed 5 bases, J shed 8 bases, and the junction held 7 bases outside the gene matches. The CDR3 is CASSPRTGQGYTF. The DNA for the CDR3 is TGTGCCAGCAGTCCCCGGACAGGGCAAGGCTACACCTTC.

This clone was seen a handful of times. The chain uses TRBV14 and TRBJ1-1; D is perhaps TRBD1 (5 bases). The CDR3 runs to 13 residues. CDR1 is SGHDN, CDR2 FVKESK, per germline. V lost 1 base, J lost 6 bases, and 9 bases lay in between. Here the CDR3 DNA reads TGTGCCAGCAGCCAAGCCCCGACAGCTGAAGCTTTCTTT. The encoded protein is CASSQAPTAEAFF.